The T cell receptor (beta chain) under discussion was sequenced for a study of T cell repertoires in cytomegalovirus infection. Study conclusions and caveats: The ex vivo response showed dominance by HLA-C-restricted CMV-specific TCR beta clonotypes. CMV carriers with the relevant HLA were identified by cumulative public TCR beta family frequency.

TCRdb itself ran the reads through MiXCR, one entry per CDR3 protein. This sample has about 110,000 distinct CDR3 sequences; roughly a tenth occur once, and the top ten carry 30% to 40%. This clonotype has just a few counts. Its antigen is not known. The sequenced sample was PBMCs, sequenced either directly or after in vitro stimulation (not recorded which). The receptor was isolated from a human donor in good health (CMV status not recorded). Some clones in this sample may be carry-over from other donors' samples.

CDR3 sequence (DNA): TGCGCCAGCAGCCAAGTCGGGACCGGGGAGCTGTTTTTT. Encoded protein: CASSQVGTGELFF. This chain connects TRBV4-1 to TRBJ2-2; D unclear. This CDR3 spans 13 amino acids. V lost 1 base, J lost 5 bases, and 5 bases lay in between. Germline assignment: CDR1 MGHRA and CDR2 YSYEKL.